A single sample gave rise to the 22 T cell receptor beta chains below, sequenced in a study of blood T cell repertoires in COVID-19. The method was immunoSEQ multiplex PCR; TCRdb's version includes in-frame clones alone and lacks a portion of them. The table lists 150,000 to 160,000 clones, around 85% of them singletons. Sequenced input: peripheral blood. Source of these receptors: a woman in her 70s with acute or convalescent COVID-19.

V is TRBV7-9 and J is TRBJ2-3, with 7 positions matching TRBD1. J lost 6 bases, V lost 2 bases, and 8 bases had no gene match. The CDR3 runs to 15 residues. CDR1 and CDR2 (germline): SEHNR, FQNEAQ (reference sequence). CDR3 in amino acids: CASSLRTGPSDTQYF. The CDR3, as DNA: TGTGCCAGCAGCTTACGGACAGGTCCCTCTGATACGCAGTATTTT.

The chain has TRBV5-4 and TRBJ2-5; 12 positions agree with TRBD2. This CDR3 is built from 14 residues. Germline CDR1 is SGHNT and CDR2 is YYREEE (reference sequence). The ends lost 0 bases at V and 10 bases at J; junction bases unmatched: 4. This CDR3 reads CASSLDPTSGSQYF. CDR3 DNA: TGTGCCAGCAGCTTGGATCCGACTAGCGGGAGCCAGTACTTC.

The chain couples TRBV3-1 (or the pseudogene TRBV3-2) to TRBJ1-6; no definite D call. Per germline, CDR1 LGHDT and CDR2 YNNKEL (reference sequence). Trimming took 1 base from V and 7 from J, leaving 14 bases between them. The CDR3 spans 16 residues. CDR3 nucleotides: TGTGCCAGCAGCCAAGTCCCCCCACCTCGGAATTCACCCCTCCACTTT. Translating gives CASSQVPPPRNSPLHF.

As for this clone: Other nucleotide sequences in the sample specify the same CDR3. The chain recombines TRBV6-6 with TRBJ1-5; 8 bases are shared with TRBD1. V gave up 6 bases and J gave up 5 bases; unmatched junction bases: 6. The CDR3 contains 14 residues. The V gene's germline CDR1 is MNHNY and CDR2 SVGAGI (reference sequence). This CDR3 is CASRDRVGDQPQHF. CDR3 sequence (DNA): TGTGCCAGCAGGGACAGGGTAGGAGATCAGCCCCAGCATTTT.

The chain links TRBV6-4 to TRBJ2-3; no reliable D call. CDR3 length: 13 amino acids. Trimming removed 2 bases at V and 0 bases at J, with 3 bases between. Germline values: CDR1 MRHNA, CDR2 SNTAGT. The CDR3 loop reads CASSDQSTDTQYF. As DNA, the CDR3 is TGTGCCAGCAGTGACCAAAGCACAGATACGCAGTATTTT.

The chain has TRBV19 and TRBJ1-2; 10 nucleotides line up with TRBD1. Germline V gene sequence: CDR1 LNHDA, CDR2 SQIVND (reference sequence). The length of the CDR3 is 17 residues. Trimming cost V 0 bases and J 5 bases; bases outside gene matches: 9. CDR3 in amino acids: CASSIDLTGGASYGYTF. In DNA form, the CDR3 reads TGTGCCAGTAGTATAGACCTGACAGGGGGCGCATCTTATGGCTACACCTTC. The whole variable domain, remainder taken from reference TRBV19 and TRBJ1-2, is DGGITQSPKYLFRKEGQNVTLSCEQNLNHDAMYWYRQDPGQGLRLIYYSQIVNDFQKGDIAEGYSVSREKKESFPLTVTSAQKNPTAFYLCASSIDLTGGASYGYTFGSGTRLTVV.

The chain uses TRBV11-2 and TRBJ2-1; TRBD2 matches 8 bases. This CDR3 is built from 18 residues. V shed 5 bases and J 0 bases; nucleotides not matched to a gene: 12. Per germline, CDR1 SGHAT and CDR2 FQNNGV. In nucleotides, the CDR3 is TGTGCCAGCAGCCCCTACGGCAGCGGGGGTAGCTCCTACAATGAGCAGTTCTTC. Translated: CASSPYGSGGSSYNEQFF.

As DNA, the CDR3 is TGTGCCAGCAGTTTCGAGGCATCTGGAAACACCATATATTTT. It encodes CASSFEASGNTIYF. The V call is TRBV27, the J call TRBJ1-3; D unclear. CDR3 size: 14 residues. CDR1 is MNHEY, CDR2 SMNVEV, per germline (reference sequence). V was pared by 3 bases and J by 1 base, with 7 bases between.

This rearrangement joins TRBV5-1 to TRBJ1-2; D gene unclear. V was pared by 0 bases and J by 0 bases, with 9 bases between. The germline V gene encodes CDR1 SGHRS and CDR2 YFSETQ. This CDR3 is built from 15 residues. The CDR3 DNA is TGCGCCAGCAGCTTGGATGGGCAATCTAACTATGGCTACACCTTC. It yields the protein CASSLDGQSNYGYTF.

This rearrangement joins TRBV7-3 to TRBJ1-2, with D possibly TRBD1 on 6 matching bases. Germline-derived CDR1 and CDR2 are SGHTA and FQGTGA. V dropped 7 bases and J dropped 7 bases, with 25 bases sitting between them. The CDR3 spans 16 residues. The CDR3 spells CASTSARTDEPGGYTF. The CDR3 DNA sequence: TGTGCCAGCACCTCGGCAAGGACAGATGAGCCGGGTGGCTACACCTTC.

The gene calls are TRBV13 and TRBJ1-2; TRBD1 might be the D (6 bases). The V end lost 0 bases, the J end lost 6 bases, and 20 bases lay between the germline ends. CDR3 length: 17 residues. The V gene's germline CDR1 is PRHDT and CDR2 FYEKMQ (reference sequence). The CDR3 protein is CASSLGVLFPDSNGYTF. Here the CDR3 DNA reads TGTGCCAGCAGCTTAGGCGTATTATTTCCGGACAGTAATGGCTACACCTTC. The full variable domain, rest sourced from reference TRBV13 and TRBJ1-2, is AAGVIQSPRHLIKEKRETATLKCYPIPRHDTVYWYQQGPGQDPQFLISFYEKMQSDKGSIPDRFSAQQFSDYHSELNMSSLELGDSALYFCASSLGVLFPDSNGYTFGSGTRLTVV.

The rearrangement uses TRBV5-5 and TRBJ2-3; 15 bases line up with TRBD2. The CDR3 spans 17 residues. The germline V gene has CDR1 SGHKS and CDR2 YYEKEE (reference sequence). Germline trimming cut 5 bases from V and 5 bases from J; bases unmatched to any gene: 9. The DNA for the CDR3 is TGTGCCAGCAGACTCGGACTAGCGGGGGGGGCGCGAGATACGCAGTATTTT. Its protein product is CASRLGLAGGARDTQYF. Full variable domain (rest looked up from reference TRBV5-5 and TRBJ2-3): DAGVTQSPTHLIKTRGQQVTLRCSPISGHKSVSWYQQVLGQGPQFIFQYYEKEERGRGNFPDRFSARQFPNYSSELNVNALLLGDSALYLCASRLGLAGGARDTQYFGPGTRLTVL.

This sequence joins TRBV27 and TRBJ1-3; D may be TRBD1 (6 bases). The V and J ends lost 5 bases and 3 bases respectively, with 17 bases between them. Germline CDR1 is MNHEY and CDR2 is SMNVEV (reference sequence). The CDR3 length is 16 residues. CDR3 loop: CASSPSPGALGNTIYF. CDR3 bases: TGTGCCAGCAGTCCCTCTCCAGGGGCTCTTGGAAACACCATATATTTT.

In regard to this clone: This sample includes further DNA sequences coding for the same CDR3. As DNA, the CDR3 is TGCGCCAGCAGCTTGACAGGGACCTCCTACGAGCAGTACTTC. Residues: CASSLTGTSYEQYF. The V call is TRBV5-1, the J call TRBJ2-7; tentatively, D is TRBD1 (6 bases). CDR1 is SGHRS and CDR2 is YFSETQ in the germline V gene. The V and J ends lost 1 base and 0 bases respectively, with 8 bases between them. The CDR3 totals 14 residues.

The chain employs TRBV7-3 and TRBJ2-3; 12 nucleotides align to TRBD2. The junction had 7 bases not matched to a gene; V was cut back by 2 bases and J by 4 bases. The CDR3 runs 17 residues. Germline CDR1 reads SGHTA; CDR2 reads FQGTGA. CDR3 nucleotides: TGTGCCAGCAGCTTAGGCGCTAGCGGGGGGGCCTCAGATACGCAGTATTTT. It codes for CASSLGASGGASDTQYF.

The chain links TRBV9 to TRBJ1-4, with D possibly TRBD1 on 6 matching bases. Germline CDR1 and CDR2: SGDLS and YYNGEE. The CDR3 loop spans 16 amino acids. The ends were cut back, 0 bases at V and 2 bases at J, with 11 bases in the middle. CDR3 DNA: TGTGCCAGCAGCGTAGGCGGGGGGGCTACTAATGAAAAACTGTTTTTT. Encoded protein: CASSVGGGATNEKLFF.

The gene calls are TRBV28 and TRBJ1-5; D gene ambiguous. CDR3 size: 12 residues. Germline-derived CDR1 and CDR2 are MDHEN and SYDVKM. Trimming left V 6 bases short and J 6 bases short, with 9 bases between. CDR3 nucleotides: TGTGCCAGCAGATCCCCGGGTCAGCCCCAGCATTTT. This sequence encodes CASRSPGQPQHF. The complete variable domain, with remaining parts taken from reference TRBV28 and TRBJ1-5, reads DVKVTQSSRYLVKRTGEKVFLECVQDMDHENMFWYRQDPGLGLRLIYFSYDVKMKEKGDIPEGYSVSREKKERFSLILESASTNQTSMYLCASRSPGQPQHFGDGTRLSIL.

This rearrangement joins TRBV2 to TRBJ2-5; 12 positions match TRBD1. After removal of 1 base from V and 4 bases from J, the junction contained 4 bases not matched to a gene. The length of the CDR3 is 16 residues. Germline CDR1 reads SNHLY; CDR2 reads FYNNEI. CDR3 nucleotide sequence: TGTGCCAGCAGTGAAGGGGGGACAGGGGGCAGAGAGACCCAGTACTTC. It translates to CASSEGGTGGRETQYF.

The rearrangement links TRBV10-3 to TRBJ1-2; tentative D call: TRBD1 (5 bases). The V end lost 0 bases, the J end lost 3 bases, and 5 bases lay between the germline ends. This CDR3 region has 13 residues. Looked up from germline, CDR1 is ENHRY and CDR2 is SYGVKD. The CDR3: CAISESGDYGYTF. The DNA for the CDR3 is TGTGCCATCAGTGAGTCAGGGGACTATGGCTACACCTTC.

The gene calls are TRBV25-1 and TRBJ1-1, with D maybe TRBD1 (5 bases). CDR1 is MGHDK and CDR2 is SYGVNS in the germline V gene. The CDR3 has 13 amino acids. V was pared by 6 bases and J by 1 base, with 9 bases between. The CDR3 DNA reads TGTGCCAGCAGCCACACAGGGAACACTGAAGCTTTCTTT. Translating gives CASSHTGNTEAFF.

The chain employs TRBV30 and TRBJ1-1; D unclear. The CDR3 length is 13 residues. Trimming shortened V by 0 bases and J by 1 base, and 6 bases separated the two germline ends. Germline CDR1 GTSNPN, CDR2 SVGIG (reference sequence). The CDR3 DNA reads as TGTGCCTGGAGTGTTTCGAGGAACACTGAAGCTTTCTTT. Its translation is CAWSVSRNTEAFF.

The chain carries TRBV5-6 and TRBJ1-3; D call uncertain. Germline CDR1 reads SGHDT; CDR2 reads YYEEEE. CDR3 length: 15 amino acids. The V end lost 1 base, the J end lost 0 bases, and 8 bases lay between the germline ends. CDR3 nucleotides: TGTGCCAGCAGCTTGCGGGGAATCTCTGGAAACACCATATATTTT. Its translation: CASSLRGISGNTIYF.